This T cell receptor (beta chain) was captured by sequencing in a study of cytomegalovirus exposure and HLA in healthy donors. General study points: V- and J-gene trimming in TCR beta was tied to a missense DCLRE1C variant by an analysis performed later. Analyses of presence and absence presupposed an approximately uniform sequencing depth across donors.

On this clone: Antigen unknown.

The primer mix had 60 Vbeta and 13 Jbeta primers. TCRdb keeps only in-frame clones here, not all; method: immunoSEQ multiplex PCR. Seen here are about 300,000 clones, 86% observed once, and the top ten hold 3.5% to 4%. The CDR3 totals 16 residues. The ends lost 4 bases at V and 3 bases at J; junction bases unmatched: 7. Germline V gene lookup returns CDR1 SGHNT and CDR2 YYREEE (reference sequence). V usage is TRBV5-4 and J usage is TRBJ1-1; 12 bases match TRBD1. This sequence was found in a man in his forties in good health and CMV-seropositive. Sequenced material: PBMCs. CDR3 in DNA: TGTGCCAGCAGCCTTGGGACAGGGGGCTTGGACACTGAAGCTTTCTTT. Translation: CASSLGTGGLDTEAFF. The full variable domain, rest sourced from reference TRBV5-4 and TRBJ1-1, is ETGVTQSPTHLIKTRGQQVTLRCSSQSGHNTVSWYQQALGQGPQFIFQYYREEENGRGNFPPRFSGLQFPNYSSELNVNALELDDSALYLCASSLGTGGLDTEAFFGQGTRLTVV.